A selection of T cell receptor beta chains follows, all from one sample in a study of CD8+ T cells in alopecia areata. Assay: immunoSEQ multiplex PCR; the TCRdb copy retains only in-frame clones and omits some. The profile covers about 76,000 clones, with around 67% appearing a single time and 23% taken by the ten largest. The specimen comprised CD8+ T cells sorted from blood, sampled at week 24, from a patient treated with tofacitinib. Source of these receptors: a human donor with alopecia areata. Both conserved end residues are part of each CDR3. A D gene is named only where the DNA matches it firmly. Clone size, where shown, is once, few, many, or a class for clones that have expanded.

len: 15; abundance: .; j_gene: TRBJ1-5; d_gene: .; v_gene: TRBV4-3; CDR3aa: CASSQDRRATGPQHF; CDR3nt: TGCGCCAGCAGCCAAGATCGCAGGGCAACCGGGCCCCAGCATTTT
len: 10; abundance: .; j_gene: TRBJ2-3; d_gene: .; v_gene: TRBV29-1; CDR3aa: CSVVSDTQYF; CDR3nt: TGCAGCGTTGTTTCAGATACGCAGTATTTT
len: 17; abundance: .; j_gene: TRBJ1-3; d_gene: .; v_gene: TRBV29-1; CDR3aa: CSVEVLGPTAFGNTIYF; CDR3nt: TGCAGCGTTGAAGTTTTGGGTCCGACTGCCTTTGGAAACACCATATATTTT
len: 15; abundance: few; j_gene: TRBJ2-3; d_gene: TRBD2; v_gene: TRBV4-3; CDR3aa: CASSPSGLGTDTQYF; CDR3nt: TGCGCCAGCAGCCCTTCAGGACTAGGCACAGATACGCAGTATTTT
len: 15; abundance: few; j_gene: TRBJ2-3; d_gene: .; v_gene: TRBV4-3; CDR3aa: CASSQDRRGDNTQYF; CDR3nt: TGCGCCAGCAGCCAAGATCGGCGCGGGGATAATACGCAGTATTTT
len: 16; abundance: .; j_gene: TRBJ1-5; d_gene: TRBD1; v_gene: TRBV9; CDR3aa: CASSATDRGRDQPQHF; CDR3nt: TGTGCCAGCAGCGCCACTGACAGGGGGCGAGATCAGCCCCAGCATTTT
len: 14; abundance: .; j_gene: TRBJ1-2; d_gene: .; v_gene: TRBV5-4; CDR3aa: CASSLQGFLYGYTF; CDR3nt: TGTGCCAGCAGCTTGCAGGGATTCCTCTATGGCTACACCTTC
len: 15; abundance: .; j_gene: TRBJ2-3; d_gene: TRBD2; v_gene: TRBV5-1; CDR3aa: CASSLGTSGGNTQYF; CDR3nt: TGCGCCAGCAGCTTGGGGACTAGCGGGGGAAATACGCAGTATTTT
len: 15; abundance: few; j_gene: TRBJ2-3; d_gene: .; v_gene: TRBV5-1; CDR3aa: CASSLAELSTDTQYF; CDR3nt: TGCGCCAGCAGCTTAGCCGAGCTTAGCACAGATACGCAGTATTTT
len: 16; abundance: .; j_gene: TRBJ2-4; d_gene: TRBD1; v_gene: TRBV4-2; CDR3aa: CASSQEQGYAKNIQYF; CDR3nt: TGTGCCAGCAGCCAAGAACAGGGGTACGCCAAAAACATTCAGTACTTC
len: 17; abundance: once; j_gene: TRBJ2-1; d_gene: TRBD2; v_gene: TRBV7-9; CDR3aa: CASSLAFGTSSYNEQFF; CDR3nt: TGTGCCAGCAGCTTAGCGTTTGGGACTAGCAGTTACAATGAGCAGTTCTTC
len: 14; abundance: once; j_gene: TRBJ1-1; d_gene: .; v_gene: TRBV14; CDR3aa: CASSPRQGNTEAFF; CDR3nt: TGTGCCAGCAGCCCGCGTCAGGGAAACACTGAAGCTTTCTTT
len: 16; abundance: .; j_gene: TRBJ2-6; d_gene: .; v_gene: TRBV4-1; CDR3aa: CASSQEPGSGANVLTF; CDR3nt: TGCGCCAGCAGCCAAGAACCGGGGTCTGGGGCCAACGTCCTGACTTTC
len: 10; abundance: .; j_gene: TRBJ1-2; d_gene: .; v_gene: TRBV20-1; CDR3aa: CGEGGGGYTF; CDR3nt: TGCGGCGAGGGAGGTGGTGGCTACACCTTC
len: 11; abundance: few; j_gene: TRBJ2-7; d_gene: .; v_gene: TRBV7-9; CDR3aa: CASSLIDEQYF; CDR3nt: TGTGCCAGCAGCTTAATAGACGAGCAGTACTTC
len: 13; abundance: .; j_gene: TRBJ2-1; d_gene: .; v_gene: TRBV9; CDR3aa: CASRQESYNEQFF; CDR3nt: TGTGCCAGCAGACAAGAGTCCTACAATGAGCAGTTCTTC
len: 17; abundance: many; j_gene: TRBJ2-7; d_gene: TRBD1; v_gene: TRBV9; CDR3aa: CASSVDTGTGDFDEQYF; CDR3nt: TGTGCCAGCAGCGTAGACACCGGGACAGGGGACTTCGACGAGCAGTACTTC
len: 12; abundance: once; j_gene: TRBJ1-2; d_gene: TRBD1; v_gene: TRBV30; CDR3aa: CAWEDRRYGYTF; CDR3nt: TGTGCCTGGGAGGACAGGCGTTATGGCTACACCTTC
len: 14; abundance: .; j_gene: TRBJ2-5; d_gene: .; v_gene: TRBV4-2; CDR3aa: CASSSRKDQETQYF; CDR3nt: TGTGCCAGCAGCTCCCGTAAGGACCAAGAGACCCAGTACTTC